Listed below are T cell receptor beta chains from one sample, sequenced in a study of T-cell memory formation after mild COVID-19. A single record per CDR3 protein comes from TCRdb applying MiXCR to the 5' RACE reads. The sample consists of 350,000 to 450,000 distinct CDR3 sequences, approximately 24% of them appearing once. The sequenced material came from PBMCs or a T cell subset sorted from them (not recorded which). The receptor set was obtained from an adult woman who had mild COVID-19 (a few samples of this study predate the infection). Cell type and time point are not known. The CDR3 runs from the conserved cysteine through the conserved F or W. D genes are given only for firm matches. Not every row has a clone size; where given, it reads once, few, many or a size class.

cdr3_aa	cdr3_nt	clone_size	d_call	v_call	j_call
CASSPSGHPLEGYTF	TGTGCCAGCAGTCCCTCCGGGCACCCTCTGGAGGGCTACACCTTC	-	-	TRBV6-6	TRBJ1-2
CASSYYGGAPAGEQFF	TGTGCCAGCAGTTACTATGGGGGGGCCCCAGCGGGCGAGCAGTTCTTC	-	-	TRBV6-5	TRBJ2-1
CASSLWDRGSNNEQFF	TGTGCCAGCAGCTTGTGGGACAGGGGTTCGAACAATGAGCAGTTCTTC	-	TRBD1	TRBV5-5	TRBJ2-1
CASSSGGGTYTYNEQFF	TGTGCCAGCAGCTCGGGGGGTGGGACTTACACCTACAATGAGCAGTTCTTC	-	TRBD2	TRBV7-2	TRBJ2-1
CASSTSRTDTQYF	TGTGCCAGCAGCACCAGCAGGACAGATACGCAGTATTTT	-	-	TRBV11-1	TRBJ2-3
CASTARTGYNEQFF	TGTGCCAGCACCGCCCGGACAGGTTACAATGAGCAGTTCTTC	-	TRBD1	TRBV11-3	TRBJ2-1
CASSQRDTSETQYF	TGCGCCAGCAGCCAACGGGACACTTCGGAGACCCAGTACTTC	-	-	TRBV4-1	TRBJ2-5
CASSLGLAVDTQYF	TGCGCCAGCAGCCTGGGACTAGCAGTAGATACGCAGTATTTT	few	TRBD2	TRBV5-1	TRBJ2-3
CASSLLGSSDTQYF	TGTGCCAGCAGTTTATTGGGTTCAAGTGATACGCAGTATTTT	few	-	TRBV28	TRBJ2-3
CASSLAWLGSEQFF	TGTGCCAGCAGCTTAGCTTGGTTAGGGAGTGAGCAGTTCTTC	-	-	TRBV11-1	TRBJ2-1
CSARITDYNEQFF	TGCAGTGCTAGAATCACAGACTACAATGAGCAGTTCTTC	few	-	TRBV20-1	TRBJ2-1
CASSPGGPPQETQYF	TGTGCCAGCAGTCCCGGGGGGCCACCCCAAGAGACCCAGTACTTC	-	-	TRBV12-3/TRBV12-4	TRBJ2-5
CSASAPGAGYGYTF	TGCAGTGCTAGTGCCCCTGGAGCCGGATATGGCTACACCTTC	-	-	TRBV20-1	TRBJ1-2
CASSLTSGGPKRRQETQYF	TGTGCCAGCAGCCTTACTAGCGGGGGGCCCAAACGGAGGCAAGAGACCCAGTACTTC	-	TRBD2	TRBV7-9	TRBJ2-5
CASSTTERGGADTQYF	TGTGCCAGCAGCACAACGGAGCGGGGGGGCGCAGATACGCAGTATTTT	few	TRBD2	TRBV7-9	TRBJ2-3
CASSLATGGGTDTQYF	TGCGCCAGCAGCTTGGCGACAGGGGGCGGCACAGATACGCAGTATTTT	-	TRBD1	TRBV5-1	TRBJ2-3
CASSKSVAARTDTQYF	TGCGCCAGCAGCAAGTCGGTAGCGGCCCGCACAGATACGCAGTATTTT	-	-	TRBV5-1	TRBJ2-3
CASSLAGNSGDTQYF	TGCGCCAGCAGCTTGGCGGGGAACTCGGGAGATACGCAGTATTTT	-	-	TRBV5-1	TRBJ2-3
CSARRDREKPQHF	TGCAGTGCTAGACGGGACAGGGAAAAGCCCCAGCATTTT	-	TRBD1	TRBV20-1	TRBJ1-5
CASSLFGSLGTQYF	TGTGCCAGCAGTTTATTCGGCAGCCTGGGGACCCAGTACTTC	-	-	TRBV27	TRBJ2-5
CASSPAPDRVATLAREQFF	TGTGCCAGTAGCCCAGCCCCCGACCGAGTAGCGACTCTTGCACGAGAGCAGTTCTTC	-	-	TRBV19	TRBJ2-1
CSVGPSGGSTDTQYF	TGCAGCGTTGGCCCTAGCGGGGGTAGCACAGATACGCAGTATTTT	few	TRBD2	TRBV29-1	TRBJ2-3
CASSVARGGDTEAFF	TGTGCCAGCAGCGTAGCACGGGGTGGGGACACTGAAGCTTTCTTT	few	-	TRBV9	TRBJ1-1
CASSVTGADTEAFF	TGCGCCAGCAGCGTAACAGGGGCCGACACTGAAGCTTTCTTT	-	TRBD1	TRBV5-1	TRBJ1-1
CASSLGTGGPEKLFF	TGTGCCAGCAGCCTTGGGACAGGGGGCCCCGAAAAACTGTTTTTT	-	TRBD1	TRBV7-6	TRBJ1-4
CASSYSGTGMVGELFF	TGTGCCAGCAGTTACTCCGGGACAGGGATGGTCGGGGAGCTGTTTTTT	-	TRBD1	TRBV12-3/TRBV12-4	TRBJ2-2
CASSPRADGNTIYF	TGTGCCAGCTCACCACGGGCAGACGGAAACACCATATATTTT	many	-	TRBV18	TRBJ1-3
CASSYQTGTGYAYTF	TGTGCCAGCAGTTACCAAACCGGGACAGGATATGCCTACACCTTC	once	TRBD1	TRBV6-5	TRBJ1-2
CATSEVTSGSRPHEQFF	TGTGCCACCAGTGAAGTAACTAGCGGGAGTAGGCCTCATGAGCAGTTCTTC	-	TRBD2	TRBV24-1	TRBJ2-1
CASSPVWAGRDTQYF	TGTGCCAGCAGCCCCGTGTGGGCAGGACGGGATACGCAGTATTTT	many	-	TRBV7-8	TRBJ2-3
CATSRGWTSGSHEQFF	TGTGCCACCAGCAGAGGTTGGACTAGCGGGAGCCATGAGCAGTTCTTC	-	TRBD2	TRBV15	TRBJ2-1
CASTRTGISYEQYF	TGTGCCAGCACTCGGACAGGGATTTCCTACGAGCAGTACTTC	-	TRBD1	TRBV6-2/TRBV6-3	TRBJ2-7
CASSYVAGGSDTQYF	TGTGCCAGCAGCTATGTGGCGGGAGGCTCAGATACGCAGTATTTT	many	TRBD2	TRBV6-5	TRBJ2-3
CASSLWRTGSSTDTQYF	TGTGCCAGCAGCTTATGGCGGACGGGCTCTAGCACAGATACGCAGTATTTT	few	-	TRBV7-3	TRBJ2-3
CASSLKLGQFSYEQYF	TGCGCCAGCAGCTTAAAACTTGGACAGTTTAGCTACGAGCAGTACTTC	-	-	TRBV5-1	TRBJ2-7
CASSLGQFYNEQFF	TGTGCCAGCAGCTTAGGACAGTTCTACAATGAGCAGTTCTTC	-	-	TRBV7-8	TRBJ2-1
CASSQDSGHLNTEAFF	TGCGCCAGCAGCCAAGATTCGGGACACTTGAACACTGAAGCTTTCTTT	-	-	TRBV4-3	TRBJ1-1
CASSQDLGQLYYTF	TGTGCCAGCAGCCAAGATCTCGGACAGCTCTACTACACCTTC	few	-	TRBV4-2	TRBJ1-2
CASSLEARSYGYTF	TGTGCCAGCAGCTTAGAGGCCAGATCGTATGGCTACACCTTC	few	-	TRBV7-2	TRBJ1-2
CASSKVASGGTFCDQETQYF	TGTGCCAGCAGCAAAGTGGCTAGCGGGGGAACCTTTTGCGACCAAGAGACCCAGTACTTC	-	-	TRBV21-1	TRBJ2-5
CASSGQRGGNEQFF	TGTGCCAGCAGCGGGCAGCGGGGGGGTAATGAGCAGTTCTTC	-	TRBD2	TRBV11-3	TRBJ2-1
CASSRSGGAFSTDTQYF	TGTGCCAGCAGCCGATCAGGGGGGGCTTTCAGCACAGATACGCAGTATTTT	few	-	TRBV12-3/TRBV12-4	TRBJ2-3
CASSLGTRGNTQYF	TGTGCCAGCAGTTTAGGGACTCGAGGAAATACGCAGTATTTT	few	-	TRBV12-3/TRBV12-4	TRBJ2-3
CSVSRLTGGSYEQYF	TGCAGCGTTAGTCGTCTCACAGGGGGGTCCTACGAGCAGTACTTC	few	TRBD1	TRBV29-1	TRBJ2-7
CASRLTGDNTDTQYF	TGTGCCAGCAGGCTGACAGGAGATAACACAGATACGCAGTATTTT	few	-	TRBV12-3/TRBV12-4	TRBJ2-3
CASSLGTAGWLNTEAFF	TGCGCCAGCAGCTTGGGGACAGCTGGATGGCTAAACACTGAAGCTTTCTTT	-	-	TRBV5-1	TRBJ1-1
CASNLRGESYEQYF	TGTGCCAGCAATTTACGAGGGGAATCCTACGAGCAGTACTTC	few	-	TRBV12-3/TRBV12-4	TRBJ2-7
CASRAGSGPNQPQHF	TGTGCCAGCAGAGCAGGGAGTGGTCCAAATCAGCCCCAGCATTTT	few	-	TRBV2	TRBJ1-5
CASSLEGMKPLSEQYF	TGTGCCAGCAGCTTAGAGGGGATGAAGCCCTTATCGGAGCAGTACTTC	few	-	TRBV7-6	TRBJ2-7